This section outlines one TCR beta chain sequence together with its context. This specimen comes from a study of human T cells and chemical hapten exposure. Looking at the study overall: There were weekly diphenylcyclopropenone doses to the scalp for patients throughout the roughly 24-week study.

TCRdb re-called the RACE reads with MiXCR, one entry per CDR3 protein. The table has about 180,000 distinct CDR3 sequences, around 30% seen once. Time point in this sample: pre-sensitization, week 0. Treatment specified: therapeutic diphenylcyclopropenone sensitization with weekly scalp DPC. V was pared by 4 bases and J by 1 base, with 13 bases between. In germline, CDR1 is MGHDK, CDR2 SYGVNS. The CDR3 runs to 15 residues. V gene TRBV25-1 combines with J gene TRBJ1-1; a possible D gene is TRBD1 (5 bases). The source material was whole blood, sampled in connection with sensitization to the hapten diphenylcyclopropenone (DPC). The receptor was isolated from a woman aged 25 to 39 with alopecia areata. Some clones in this sample may be carry-over from other donors' samples. This CDR3 is CASSARDPGNTEAFF. CDR3 bases: TGTGCCAGCAGTGCCCGGGACCCGGGGAACACTGAAGCTTTCTTT.